These 6 T cell receptor beta chains came from one sample sequenced in a study of blood T cell repertoires in COVID-19. Here immunoSEQ multiplex PCR was the method, and the copy in TCRdb shows in-frame clones only, minus some. The sample holds roughly 310,000 clones, 89% seen once. The sequenced material came from PBMCs or T cells enriched from blood (not recorded which). These receptors were obtained from a woman aged 35 to 49 who had recovered from COVID-19.

The V and J genes are TRBV19 and TRBJ2-5, with 8 bases fitting TRBD1. Germline V lookup: CDR1 LNHDA, CDR2 SQIVND (reference sequence). J lost 4 bases, V lost 1 base, and 8 bases had no gene match. This CDR3 has 16 amino acids. CDR3 sequence: CASSIGKTGAVETQYF. The CDR3 DNA is TGTGCCAGTAGTATAGGGAAGACAGGGGCGGTAGAGACCCAGTACTTC.

The chain links TRBV29-1 to TRBJ2-7; the match to TRBD2 covers 7 bases. The V and J ends lost 7 bases and 2 bases, in that order; junction bases with no gene match: 11. Germline lookup yields CDR1 SQVTM and CDR2 ANQGSEA. The CDR3 covers 14 residues. The CDR3, as DNA: TGCAGCGCTAAACAAAGCGGGGCAACCTACGAGCAGTACTTC. This encodes CSAKQSGATYEQYF.

The genes are TRBV3-1 (or the pseudogene TRBV3-2) and TRBJ1-5, with D possibly TRBD1 on 5 matching bases. The CDR3 contains 14 residues. From germline, CDR1 is LGHDT and CDR2 YNNKEL (reference sequence). The V end lost 1 base, the J end lost 6 bases, and 10 bases lay between the germline ends. For the CDR3, the DNA is TGTGCCAGCAGCCAAGGGAGGGGAGGTCAGCCCCAGCATTTT. It specifies CASSQGRGGQPQHF.

V and J are TRBV19 and TRBJ2-6, with 8 positions matching TRBD1. V shed 7 bases and J 4 bases; nucleotides not matched to a gene: 18. The CDR3 is made up of 19 amino acids. Germline CDR1 reads LNHDA; CDR2 reads SQIVND (reference sequence). The CDR3 coding sequence is TGTGCCAGTAAAAACCTGGGACAGGCATCCCCTCTGGGGGCCAACGTCCTGACTTTC. Its protein product is CASKNLGQASPLGANVLTF.

The rearrangement uses TRBV12-3 or TRBV12-4 and TRBJ1-3; D gene uncertain. The CDR3 extends over 12 amino acids. The germline V and J ends were trimmed by 3 bases and 4 bases, with 4 bases remaining between them. CDR3 bases: TGTGCCAGCAGTTTGCGGGGAAACACCATATATTTT. Translation gives CASSLRGNTIYF.

The rearrangement joins TRBV5-1 to TRBJ2-3, with D unresolved. Looked up from germline, CDR1 is SGHRS and CDR2 is YFSETQ. V lost 0 bases and J 5 bases, leaving 4 bases between the germline ends. CDR3 length: 12 amino acids. This chain's CDR3 is CASSLVRDTQYF. Written as DNA, the CDR3 is TGCGCCAGCAGCTTGGTTAGAGATACGCAGTATTTT.